This TCR beta chain was sequenced for a study of human thymus T cells. The study's findings and limits: V and J gene usage appeared biased in thymic and blood repertoires. Related research described strongly overlapping thymic repertoires in unrelated people.

V gave up 0 bases and J gave up 1 base; unmatched junction bases: 7. Per germline, CDR1 SGHRS and CDR2 YFSETQ. The CDR3 loop spans 17 amino acids. Resections that were taken during corrective heart surgery supplied the thymus tissue. Donors consisted of healthy Finnish infants (having corrective surgery for congenital heart defects). Worth noting for this clone: The antigen remains unidentified.

Here immunoSEQ multiplex PCR was the method, and the copy in TCRdb shows in-frame clones only, minus some. The table records some 120,000 clones, more than 90% of them present only once. This receptor was taken from a boy under two years old with a congenital heart defect but otherwise immunologically healthy. The chain joins TRBV5-1 to TRBJ1-2, with 9 bases lining up with TRBD1. Sequencing was done on a sample of thymus tissue. In DNA, the CDR3 is TGCGCCAGCAGCTTGGTAGGGACAGGGCAACTTAACTATGGCTACACCTTC. This translates into CASSLVGTGQLNYGYTF.